The entry that follows covers one TCR beta chain sequence. Template material for amplifying TCR beta CDR3 regions consisted of RNA transcripts. In the first-round RT-PCR of the TCR CDR3, the HTBI primer set was used. TCRdb fed the multiplex PCR reads into MiXCR, producing one record per CDR3 protein. The sample lists 450,000 to 700,000 distinct CDR3 sequences; under 60% were seen once. Exclusion of a patient resulted from uncontrolled infection, other autoimmune disease, pregnancy or lactation. These data belong to a study of T cells in Graves' hyperthyroidism and ophthalmopathy. Per germline, CDR1 LNHNV and CDR2 YYDKDF (reference sequence). The CDR3 covers 15 residues. The V gene lost 0 bases and the J gene lost 8 bases, with 13 bases spanning the gap.

This clonotype originated in an adult woman with Graves' disease, either hyperthyroidism or ophthalmopathy (not recorded which). The sequenced sample was peripheral blood or thyroid tissue (not recorded which). The genes are TRBV15 and TRBJ1-4; D not resolved. The chain's CDR3 is CATSRDPNTGEKLFF. CDR3 sequence (DNA): TGTGCCACCAGCAGAGATCCGAACACCGGGGAAAAACTGTTTTTT.